This T cell receptor (beta chain) is from a study of regulatory T cells in long-lasting Graves disease. General observations from the study: Study of thyroid tissue was not done, with only peripheral blood studied. Under persistent disease, TRBV28, TRBJ1-2 and TRBJ2-5 were used preferentially.

Germline V CDR1 and CDR2: SGHRS, YFSETQ. J was trimmed by 8 bases and V by 0 bases; bases with no gene match: 9. CDR3 size: 17 residues. PBMC-extracted RNA yielded the TCR library. One entry per CDR3 protein, called by TCRdb with MiXCR from the reads. Found here are approximately 600 distinct CDR3 sequences, roughly four fifths of them singletons; the top ten hold less than 35%. Note on this clonotype: Antigen: not known.

This sequence was found in a female donor with Graves disease. Here the sequenced sample was peripheral blood mononuclear cells (PBMCs), taken with antithyroid drug treatment, in newly diagnosed or persistent Graves disease (not recorded which). The chain uses TRBV5-1 and TRBJ2-1, with 12 bases identical to TRBD2. CDR3 DNA: TGCGCCAGCAGCTTGGGGCATTGGGGACTAGCGGGCCATGAGCAGTTCTTC. This codes for CASSLGHWGLAGHEQFF.